Presented here are 4 T cell receptor beta chains from one specimen sequenced in a study of T-cell reconstitution after alpha-beta-depleted transplantation in children (dated by TCRdb to 2016 to 2018). Preparation of the library involved PCR. The reads were generated on an Illumina HiSeq 2500. TCR library preparation used molecular barcoding, with unique molecular identifiers applied to normalize quantification of the TCRbeta repertoire. TCRdb reprocessing: public reads trimmed at Q25 with fastp, clones called with MiXCR, in-frame beta chains kept. Records with the same CDR3 protein are collapsed into one entry carrying the most frequent genes and DNA. This sample comprises approximately 250,000 distinct CDR3 sequences, 9.7% of them detected only once. The biggest ten clones account for approximately 5% of the sample. The specimen comprised PBMCs from the stem cell graft donor, sampled from the stem cell graft. These receptors originate from a human donor who donated a stem cell graft to a child with SCID.

V and J are TRBV5-1 and TRBJ2-5; a weak D match, TRBD1 (6 bases). Germline-derived CDR1 and CDR2 are SGHRS and YFSETQ. The CDR3 sequence is 14 residues long. V dropped 0 bases and J dropped 3 bases, with 9 bases sitting between them. CDR3 sequence: CASSLARTEETQYF. In DNA form, the CDR3 reads TGCGCCAGCAGCTTGGCGAGGACAGAAGAGACCCAGTACTTC. The full variable domain, with the rest looked up from reference TRBV5-1 and TRBJ2-5, is KAGVTQTPRYLIKTRGQQVTLSCSPISGHRSVSWYQQTPGQGLQFLFEYFSETQRNKGNFPGRFSGRQFSNSRSEMNVSTLELGDSALYLCASSLARTEETQYFGPGTRLLVL.

This clonotype has a count of ten or more. The genes are TRBV5-4 and TRBJ1-2; D perhaps matches TRBD1 (6 bases). V was cut by 0 bases and J by 6 bases, with 12 bases left in between. Germline CDR1 SGHNT, CDR2 YYREEE (reference sequence). The CDR3 is 14 amino acids. Here the CDR3 reads CASSLVWDTDGYTF. Here the CDR3 DNA reads TGTGCCAGCAGCTTGGTTTGGGACACCGATGGCTACACCTTC.

This clonotype was picked up many times. V usage is TRBV10-3 and J usage is TRBJ1-2; D gene ambiguous. Between the trimmed V and J ends, which lost 6 bases and 7 bases, there was a span of 12 bases. The CDR3 loop spans 12 amino acids. Germline values: CDR1 ENHRY, CDR2 SYGVKD. The CDR3: CAISGVGVGYTF. In DNA form, the CDR3 reads TGTGCCATCAGCGGAGTTGGGGTTGGCTACACCTTC.

This clonotype was observed many times. The rearrangement links TRBV20-1 to TRBJ1-5; 7 positions match TRBD1. V was pared by 1 base and J by 1 base, with 13 bases of the junction left unmatched. The germline CDR1 and CDR2 sequences are DFQATT and SNEGSKA (reference sequence). The CDR3 has 18 residues. DNA of the CDR3: TGCAGTGCTAGAGGCGGAATACGACAGGGTGGCAGCAATCAGCCCCAGCATTTT. This encodes CSARGGIRQGGSNQPQHF.